This passage covers 18 T cell receptor beta chains from one sample sequenced in a study of T cells in localized non-small cell lung cancer. Sequenced by immunoSEQ multiplex PCR; TCRdb stores in-frame clones only, minus some. The sample has tens of thousands of clones, approximately 89% seen once. This specimen was peripheral blood, taken before any cancer treatment. Source of these receptors: a female donor older than 55 with stage I lung adenocarcinoma.

The chain carries TRBV5-1 and TRBJ1-2; 12 bases fit TRBD1. Germline V lookup: CDR1 SGHRS, CDR2 YFSETQ. V shed 4 bases, J shed 4 bases, and the junction held 5 bases outside the gene matches. The CDR3 is 15 residues long. CDR3 protein: CASSLGTGGGYGYTF. The CDR3 nucleotides read TGCGCCAGCAGCCTGGGGACAGGGGGCGGCTATGGCTACACCTTC.

The chain couples TRBV12-5 to TRBJ2-1; D may match TRBD1 or TRBD2 (5 bases each). Trimming pared 2 bases from V and 13 bases from J, leaving 18 bases between. The CDR3 covers 14 residues. Germline V gene data show CDR1 as LGHNT and CDR2 as FRNRAP. The chain's CDR3 is CASGLSTLGDRQFF. DNA for the CDR3: TGTGCTAGTGGTTTGTCGACTCTCGGGGACCGACAGTTCTTC. Filled out from reference TRBV12-5 and TRBJ2-1, the complete variable domain reads DARVTQTPRHKVTEMGQEVTMRCQPILGHNTVFWYRQTMMQGLELLAYFRNRAPLDDSGMPKDRFSAEMPDATLATLKIQPSEPRDSAVYFCASGLSTLGDRQFFGPGTRLTVL.

The rearrangement joins TRBV14 to TRBJ2-6; no clear D. Germline values: CDR1 SGHDN, CDR2 FVKESK. The CDR3 is made up of 15 amino acids. Trimming pared 3 bases from V and 0 bases from J, leaving 6 bases between. The CDR3, as DNA: TGTGCCAGCAGCCACACAAACTCTGGGGCCAACGTCCTGACTTTC. Amino acids: CASSHTNSGANVLTF. Combining the CDR3 with reference TRBV14 and TRBJ2-6 gives the whole variable domain EAGVTQFPSHSVIEKGQTVTLRCDPISGHDNLYWYRRVMGKEIKFLLHFVKESKQDESGMPNNRFLAERTGGTYSTLKVQPAELEDSGVYFCASSHTNSGANVLTFGAGSRLTVL.

V usage is TRBV6-6 and J usage is TRBJ2-5, with D unresolved. V was cut by 6 bases and J by 1 base, with 6 bases left in between. In germline, CDR1 is MNHNY, CDR2 SVGAGI (reference sequence). The CDR3 loop spans 12 amino acids. CDR3 nucleotide sequence: TGTGCCAGCAGCCAGCCCCAAGAGACCCAGTACTTC. This codes for CASSQPQETQYF.

The CDR3 nucleotides read TGTGCCAGCAGTTTAACCGGGACTAGCGGGAGGGCCGCAGAGACCCAGTACTTC. This translates into CASSLTGTSGRAAETQYF. The chain links TRBV11-2 to TRBJ2-5, with 16 bases that match TRBD2. CDR3 length: 18 residues. Germline V CDR1 and CDR2: SGHAT, FQNNGV. With V trimmed by 6 bases and J by 4 bases, 11 bases remained unmatched.

The V call is TRBV6-1, the J call TRBJ2-1; no clear D gene. V lost 2 bases to trimming and J lost 0 bases, with 8 bases between them. The CDR3 is 15 residues long. CDR1 is MNHNS, CDR2 SASEGT, per germline. The DNA of the CDR3 is TGTGCCAGCAGTGAACCGGCTTTCTCCTACAATGAGCAGTTCTTC. Translating gives CASSEPAFSYNEQFF.

The V gene is TRBV28, the J gene TRBJ2-7; 8 bases are shared with TRBD2. CDR1 MDHEN and CDR2 SYDVKM come from the germline V gene. This CDR3 has 16 amino acids. The V and J ends lost 4 bases and 2 bases, in that order; junction bases with no gene match: 10. The CDR3 here is CASSSYMAGGTYEQYF. CDR3 nucleotide sequence: TGTGCCAGCAGTTCCTATATGGCGGGGGGAACCTACGAGCAGTACTTC.

CDR3 bases: TGTGCCAGCAGCTTAACAGGTGGTGGTAGCGGTCCAGAGACCCAGTACTTC. Translating it yields CASSLTGGGSGPETQYF. The V call is TRBV7-2, the J call TRBJ2-5, with a tentative D call TRBD2 (6 bases). Germline V lookup: CDR1 SGHTA, CDR2 FQGNSA. The CDR3 contains 17 residues. Trimming pared 2 bases from V and 4 bases from J, leaving 20 bases between.

This rearrangement joins TRBV7-3 to TRBJ1-4, with D perhaps TRBD1 (5 bases). Germline V gene data show CDR1 as SGHTA and CDR2 as FQGTGA. There are 16 residues in the CDR3. Trimming shortened V by 4 bases and J by 3 bases, and 15 bases separated the two germline ends. The CDR3 coding sequence is TGTGCCAGCAGCTCCCGGGCGTCAGGGTCTAATGAAAAACTGTTTTTT. Protein: CASSSRASGSNEKLFF.

The chain uses TRBV6-5 and TRBJ2-3; 8 positions agree with TRBD2. V shed 6 bases, J shed 3 bases, and the junction held 5 bases outside the gene matches. CDR3 length: 14 residues. Germline V gene data show CDR1 as MNHEY and CDR2 as SVGAGI. The CDR3 bases are TGTGCCAGCAGGCCGGGGGGGCGGACAGATACGCAGTATTTT. This translates into CASRPGGRTDTQYF.

The chain links TRBV18 to TRBJ2-3; D is uncertain. V shed 3 bases and J shed 0 bases, with 7 bases lying between them. This CDR3 has 14 amino acids. The germline V gene encodes CDR1 KGHSH and CDR2 LQKENI. CDR3: CASSPIDSTDTQYF. The CDR3, as DNA: TGTGCCAGCTCACCGATCGATAGCACAGATACGCAGTATTTT.

This chain links TRBV19 with TRBJ1-5, with D possibly being TRBD1 (6 bases). Germline assignment: CDR1 LNHDA and CDR2 SQIVND (reference sequence). V gave up 4 bases and J gave up 5 bases, with 9 bases separating them. This CDR3 contains 13 residues. CDR3 loop: CASSNQGYQPQHF. The CDR3 DNA follows: TGTGCCAGTAGTAATCAGGGGTATCAGCCCCAGCATTTT.

This clone was detected only a few times. This chain connects TRBV27 to TRBJ1-2; D remains ambiguous. This CDR3 spans 13 amino acids. V lost 5 bases to trimming and J lost 2 bases, with 9 bases between them. CDR1 and CDR2 (germline): MNHEY, SMNVEV (reference sequence). The CDR3: CASSRQANYGYTF. The CDR3 bases are TGTGCCAGCAGTCGGCAGGCCAACTATGGCTACACCTTC.

The chain combines TRBV13 with TRBJ2-5; 8 bases align to TRBD1. The trim removed 4 bases at V and 7 bases at J, leaving 17 bases unmatched. Germline V lookup: CDR1 PRHDT, CDR2 FYEKMQ (reference sequence). The CDR3 covers 17 residues. CDR3 nucleotides: TGTGCCAGCAGCTCCAACTCCAGGGGGCTCGGCTCCCGGACCCAGTACTTC. Translation gives CASSSNSRGLGSRTQYF.

The V call is TRBV7-2, the J call TRBJ2-7, with D possibly TRBD1 on 5 matching bases. Germline V CDR1 and CDR2: SGHTA, FQGNSA. V lost 1 base, J lost 2 bases, and 12 bases lay in between. The CDR3 has 15 amino acids. Here the CDR3 DNA reads TGTGCCAGCAGCTTAGTGACAGCCAAAACCTACGAGCAGTACTTC. Its translation is CASSLVTAKTYEQYF.

CDR3 sequence: CASSWGDFTDTQYF. CDR3 DNA sequence: TGCGCCAGCAGCTGGGGGGATTTCACAGATACGCAGTATTTT. This chain joins TRBV5-1 and TRBJ2-3, with D possibly being TRBD2 (6 bases). Germline V gene data show CDR1 as SGHRS and CDR2 as YFSETQ. CDR3 length: 14 residues. The germline V and J ends were trimmed by 3 bases and 2 bases, with 10 bases remaining between them.

The chain joins TRBV7-9 to TRBJ2-2; D is unresolved. CDR3 length: 12 residues. Between the trimmed V and J ends, which lost 3 bases and 7 bases, there was a span of 6 bases. The V gene's germline CDR1 is SEHNR and CDR2 FQNEAQ (reference sequence). The DNA for the CDR3 is TGTGCCAGCAGCTTCTCCGTCGGGGAGCTGTTTTTT. Its translation: CASSFSVGELFF. Full variable domain (rest looked up from reference TRBV7-9 and TRBJ2-2): DTGVSQNPRHKITKRGQNVTFRCDPISEHNRLYWYRQTLGQGPEFLTYFQNEAQLEKSRLLSDRFSAERPKGSFSTLEIQRTEQGDSAMYLCASSFSVGELFFGEGSRLTVL.

The rearrangement links TRBV6-1 to TRBJ2-3, with 8 bases that match TRBD1. This CDR3 spans 15 amino acids. The trim removed 6 bases at V and 0 bases at J, leaving 5 bases unmatched. CDR1 and CDR2 from the germline V gene are MNHNS and SASEGT. The DNA for the CDR3 is TGTGCCAGCAGCCCGACAGGGGCTAGCACAGATACGCAGTATTTT. Its protein is CASSPTGASTDTQYF.